The next 20 T cell receptor beta chains were all read from a single sample in a study of vaccination effects on CD4 cells after COVID-19. ViraFEST used viral peptide pools to expand antigen-specific CD4+ T cells before sequencing. Culturing for 9 to 10 days preceded CD4+ T cell isolation. Infection dated between March and December 2020, before the Alpha, Beta and Delta variants reached the United States. The method was immunoSEQ multiplex PCR; TCRdb's version includes in-frame clones alone and lacks a portion of them. Of more than 20,000 clones listed, under 75% are singletons. These receptors are not linked to any known antigen. Sequencing was performed on CD4+ T cells from PBMCs cultured with SARS-CoV-2 spike peptides, taken before COVID-19 vaccination. These receptors all come from a human donor who had a prior SARS-CoV-2 infection.

This clone was counted only a few times. This chain joins TRBV7-9 and TRBJ2-1, with a possible D match to TRBD2 (5 bases). The germline V gene has CDR1 SEHNR and CDR2 FQNEAQ (reference sequence). V lost 3 bases to trimming and J lost 2 bases, with 11 bases between them. The CDR3 totals 15 residues. The CDR3 bases are TGTGCCAGCAGCTTGGACGCTAGCCCCTACAATGAGCAGTTCTTC. Translation gives CASSLDASPYNEQFF.

V is TRBV24-1 and J is TRBJ2-2; 8 nucleotides line up with TRBD1. CDR3 length: 14 amino acids. Looked up from germline, CDR1 is KGHDR and CDR2 is SFDVKD. With 11 bases clipped from V and 6 bases from J, the junction kept 10 bases outside the gene matches. The CDR3 region is CAIGQGGSAGELFF. In DNA form, the CDR3 reads TGTGCCATCGGACAGGGAGGATCTGCCGGGGAGCTGTTTTTT.

This rearrangement joins TRBV9 to TRBJ2-1; D perhaps matches TRBD2 (5 bases). Germline V gene lookup returns CDR1 SGDLS and CDR2 YYNGEE. The V gene lost 3 bases and the J gene lost 2 bases, with 12 bases spanning the gap. The CDR3 spans 15 residues. The CDR3 reads CASSERGPTYNEQFF. The CDR3 coding sequence is TGTGCCAGCAGCGAGCGCGGGCCGACCTACAATGAGCAGTTCTTC.

V is TRBV19 and J is TRBJ1-5, with 12 bases matching TRBD1. Losses at the gene ends were 5 bases for V and 6 bases for J; bases not matched to a gene: 8. CDR3 size: 16 residues. Germline CDR1 LNHDA, CDR2 SQIVND (reference sequence). CDR3 sequence (DNA): TGTGCCAGTAGTCCCGGGGACAGGGGGCAGGGTCAGCCCCAGCATTTT. Amino acid sequence: CASSPGDRGQGQPQHF.

This clone came up a few times. The CDR3 DNA reads TGTGCCGGATCACTAGCGGGGAAAGATTACAATGAGCAGTTCTTC. Translating it yields CAGSLAGKDYNEQFF. The genes are TRBV6-5 and TRBJ2-1, with 10 bases that match TRBD2. V gave up 11 bases and J gave up 4 bases; unmatched junction bases: 11. Germline V lookup: CDR1 MNHEY, CDR2 SVGAGI. This CDR3 region has 15 residues.

The chain employs TRBV6-5 and TRBJ1-2; 7 positions agree with TRBD1. The J segment lost 4 bases and the V segment lost 6 bases, leaving 5 bases of the junction unmatched. CDR3 length: 13 residues. Germline-derived CDR1 and CDR2 are MNHEY and SVGAGI. The CDR3 region has the DNA TGTGCCAGCAGCCGGGACAGTATCTATGGCTACACCTTC. Translating gives CASSRDSIYGYTF.

This rearrangement joins TRBV19 to TRBJ2-7, with 7 positions matching TRBD1. Germline V CDR1 and CDR2: LNHDA, SQIVND (reference sequence). The V and J ends lost 5 bases and 2 bases, in that order; junction bases with no gene match: 9. CDR3 length equals 15 residues. CDR3 sequence reads: CASSRSSQGAYEQYF. DNA for the CDR3: TGTGCCAGTAGTCGTTCGTCCCAGGGGGCCTACGAGCAGTACTTC. Full variable domain (missing parts from reference TRBV19 and TRBJ2-7): DGGITQSPKYLFRKEGQNVTLSCEQNLNHDAMYWYRQDPGQGLRLIYYSQIVNDFQKGDIAEGYSVSREKKESFPLTVTSAQKNPTAFYLCASSRSSQGAYEQYFGPGTRLTVT.

This sequence joins TRBV6-5 and TRBJ1-3; D is unclear. Trimming removed 2 bases at V and 3 bases at J, with 8 bases between. Per the germline V gene, CDR1 is MNHEY and CDR2 is SVGAGI. The CDR3 covers 14 residues. The chain's CDR3 is CASSYEEFGNTIYF. Written as DNA, the CDR3 is TGTGCCAGCAGTTACGAGGAGTTTGGAAACACCATATATTTT.

This chain joins TRBV7-2 and TRBJ2-7; weak D call: TRBD2 (6 bases). This CDR3 contains 14 residues. CDR1 and CDR2 (germline): SGHTA, FQGNSA. V lost 5 bases and J lost 3, with 14 bases in between. Here the CDR3 DNA reads TGTGCCAGCAGCGCACTAGCTAGCGACTACGAGCAGTACTTC. Translating it yields CASSALASDYEQYF.

The chain joins TRBV3-1 (or the pseudogene TRBV3-2) to TRBJ2-1; the D is unclear. V lost 4 bases and J 5 bases, leaving 9 bases between the germline ends. The CDR3 is 13 amino acids. Germline V gene sequence: CDR1 LGHDT, CDR2 YNNKEL (reference sequence). CDR3 protein: CASSLLGDNEQFF. The CDR3 DNA is TGTGCCAGCAGCCTCCTAGGAGACAATGAGCAGTTCTTC.

The chain links TRBV11-1 to TRBJ1-1, with no clear D. Germline lookup yields CDR1 SGHAT and CDR2 FQDESV (reference sequence). The CDR3 is 13 residues long. V was cut by 1 base and J by 7 bases, with 10 bases left in between. The CDR3 DNA follows: TGTGCCAGCAGCTTAGAGTCGCAGAGTGAAGCTTTCTTT. Protein sequence: CASSLESQSEAFF.

The chain couples TRBV7-2 to TRBJ1-2, with D possibly matching TRBD1 (5 bases). CDR3 length: 16 amino acids. Germline values: CDR1 SGHTA, CDR2 FQGNSA. V was pared by 2 bases and J by 4 bases, with 17 bases between. The CDR3 DNA reads as TGTGCCAGCAGCTTAACCAGTGTTGGGGGACCCTATGGCTACACCTTC. This gives the protein CASSLTSVGGPYGYTF.

The sample holds a few counts of this clone. The chain joins TRBV2 to TRBJ1-4; 7 bases agree with TRBD1. CDR1 and CDR2 (germline): SNHLY, FYNNEI. CDR3 size: 15 residues. Germline trimming cut 5 bases from V and 8 bases from J; bases unmatched to any gene: 11. The CDR3 bases are TGTGCCAGCAGTAAAGTGGGGGACAGAGAGGAAAAACTGTTTTTT. It specifies CASSKVGDREEKLFF.

V and J are TRBV27 and TRBJ2-5; perhaps D is TRBD1 or TRBD2 (5 bases each). This CDR3 spans 12 amino acids. CDR1 and CDR2 (germline): MNHEY, SMNVEV (reference sequence). Trimming took 8 bases from V and 2 from J, leaving 9 bases between them. The CDR3 sequence: CASRGIQETQYF. CDR3 bases: TGTGCCAGCCGGGGCATACAAGAGACCCAGTACTTC.

The V call is TRBV24-1, the J call TRBJ1-2; D is possibly TRBD1 (5 bases). The ends were cut back, 4 bases at V and 4 bases at J, with 12 bases in the middle. Germline V gene lookup returns CDR1 KGHDR and CDR2 SFDVKD. The CDR3 covers 14 residues. The CDR3 spells CATSEAGRTYGYTF. As DNA, the CDR3 is TGTGCCACCAGTGAAGCGGGACGGACCTATGGCTACACCTTC.

The chain recombines TRBV15 with TRBJ2-7; D might be TRBD1 or TRBD2, each matching 5 bases. V lost 3 bases and J lost 3, with 12 bases in between. Germline assignment: CDR1 LNHNV and CDR2 YYDKDF (reference sequence). There are 14 residues in the CDR3. The CDR3 is CATSRPGRLYEQYF. CDR3 DNA sequence: TGTGCCACCAGCAGGCCGGGACGGCTCTACGAGCAGTACTTC.

This clone was observed a few times. The chain combines TRBV18 with TRBJ1-4; 8 bases align to TRBD1. This CDR3 region has 16 residues. The germline V gene has CDR1 KGHSH and CDR2 LQKENI. The V gene end was trimmed by 3 bases and the J gene end by 8 bases; junction bases not matched to a gene: 11. Written as DNA, the CDR3 is TGTGCCAGCTCACCTACCTCCAGGGGGCTCGGGGAAAAACTGTTTTTT. The encoded protein is CASSPTSRGLGEKLFF.

This chain joins TRBV11-2 and TRBJ1-3; D gene unclear. Trimming stripped 3 bases from V and 4 bases from J, with 13 bases between. The CDR3 has 15 residues. Germline assignment: CDR1 SGHAT and CDR2 FQNNGV. The chain's CDR3 is CASSLETGRGNTIYF. Here the CDR3 DNA reads TGTGCCAGCAGCTTGGAAACGGGTCGGGGAAACACCATATATTTT.

The gene calls are TRBV11-2 and TRBJ2-3; 8 bases are a match to TRBD1. With V trimmed by 5 bases and J by 4 bases, 2 bases remained unmatched. The CDR3 has 13 amino acids. Germline loops: CDR1 SGHAT, CDR2 FQNNGV. CDR3 sequence (DNA): TGTGCCAGCAGCGTGACAGGGGCAGATACGCAGTATTTT. Amino acids: CASSVTGADTQYF.

The chain employs TRBV6-1 and TRBJ1-1; D not certain. The CDR3 contains 14 residues. Trimming removed 0 bases from V and 5 bases from J, with 10 bases in between. Germline V gene sequence: CDR1 MNHNS, CDR2 SASEGT. CDR3 region: CASSEAFWRTEAFF. The CDR3 DNA reads as TGTGCCAGCAGTGAAGCTTTTTGGCGGACTGAAGCTTTCTTT.